Reported below is one T cell receptor beta chain. The antigen is undetermined. Run at survey level, the immunoSEQ assay was version v3.0. Profiling relied on immunoSEQ multiplex PCR, and the TCRdb table lists in-frame clones only, not all of them. Here the sample spans over 30,000 clones, more than 70% being singletons. The CDR3 spans 13 residues. Germline V gene sequence: CDR1 MNHEY, CDR2 SMNVEV (reference sequence). V lost 9 bases to trimming and J lost 5 bases, with 11 bases between them. This entry belongs to a study of long-term antiretroviral therapy in people with HIV. Whole-study results and caveats: Pre-ART clonal expansion yielded clones that dominated the repertoire at all time points. When set beside controls, HIV repertoires had CDR3 length ranges that were narrower. Diversity went up after ART and still fell short of transplant donor controls.

The receptor was derived from a woman aged 50 to 60 with HIV. The chain couples TRBV27 to TRBJ1-6, with D perhaps TRBD1 (5 bases). Sequenced material: unsorted PBMCs, taken 3.1 years after starting antiretroviral therapy. CDR3 nucleotides: TGTGCCAGTCAGGGAGGGAATAATTCACCCCTCCACTTT. It specifies CASQGGNNSPLHF.